The 24 T cell receptor beta chains below come from one sample, sequenced in a study of T-cell memory formation after mild COVID-19. Each CDR3 protein is one row after TCRdb ran MiXCR on the 5' RACE reads. Counted here are roughly 610,000 distinct CDR3 sequences, roughly 17% occurring once; the ten biggest clones make up about 8.1%. Sequenced sample: PBMCs or a T cell subset sorted from them (not recorded which). Receptors originate from an adult woman who had mild COVID-19 (a few samples of this study predate the infection). Cell type and time point are not known.

This clonotype has more than one count but fewer than ten. V is TRBV7-9 and J is TRBJ2-5; tentatively, D is TRBD2 (6 bases). The V gene lost 5 bases and the J gene lost 4 bases, with 17 bases spanning the gap. The CDR3 length is 15 residues. The V gene's germline CDR1 is SEHNR and CDR2 FQNEAQ (reference sequence). This CDR3 reads CASSPVVGGIETQYF. The CDR3 nucleotides are TGTGCCAGCAGCCCGGTAGTCGGGGGAATAGAGACCCAGTACTTC.

This sequence joins TRBV12-3 or TRBV12-4 and TRBJ1-6; D is possibly TRBD1 (6 bases). The CDR3 extends over 18 amino acids. Trimming pared 4 bases from V and 9 bases from J, leaving 25 bases between. CDR3: CASSSLRGAKHPSSPLHF. CDR3 bases: TGTGCCAGCAGTTCCCTCCGGGGGGCCAAACATCCCTCTTCACCCCTCCACTTT.

The rearrangement links TRBV5-1 to TRBJ1-5; D is ambiguous. The germline gives CDR1 SGHRS, CDR2 YFSETQ. Trimming took 0 bases from V and 0 from J, leaving 7 bases between them. The CDR3 has 15 amino acids. CDR3 nucleotides: TGCGCCAGCAGCTTGGGTGACAATAGCAATCAGCCCCAGCATTTT. Amino acids: CASSLGDNSNQPQHF.

CDR3 DNA: TGTGCCAGCAGACCAAGGGACATGAGCACAGATACGCAGTATTTT. Its translation is CASRPRDMSTDTQYF. V usage is TRBV7-9 and J usage is TRBJ2-3, with a weak D call TRBD1 (6 bases). This CDR3 is built from 15 residues. The V and J ends lost 6 bases and 0 bases respectively, with 13 bases between them. Germline CDR1 reads SEHNR; CDR2 reads FQNEAQ (reference sequence).

In DNA, the CDR3 is TGCGCCAGCAGCCAAGTAGGGATCTATGGCTACACCTTC. It specifies CASSQVGIYGYTF. This chain connects TRBV4-1 to TRBJ1-2; D call uncertain. The CDR3 runs 13 residues. Germline assignment: CDR1 MGHRA and CDR2 YSYEKL. With 1 base removed from V and 4 bases from J, the gap between germline ends came to 7 bases.

Points on this clonotype: This may be a read error: a much more frequent sequence differs by one nucleotide. V is TRBV5-4 and J is TRBJ1-2; weak D call: TRBD1 (5 bases). Per the germline V gene, CDR1 is SGHNT and CDR2 is YYREEE (reference sequence). CDR3 length equals 13 residues. V was pared by 3 bases and J by 2 bases, with 8 bases between. The CDR3 coding sequence is TGTGCCAGCAGCTCGGGACTGAACTATGGCTACACCTTC. This sequence encodes CASSSGLNYGYTF.

V usage is TRBV6-2 or TRBV6-3 and J usage is TRBJ2-7; the D gene could be TRBD1 or TRBD2 (5 bases each). CDR3 length: 15 residues. Trimming left V 6 bases short and J 4 bases short, with 19 bases between. Germline loops: CDR1 MNHEY, CDR2 SVGEGT. The CDR3, as DNA: TGTGCCAGCAGACCCGGGACCCGCAGGACGTACGAGCAGTACTTC. It translates to CASRPGTRRTYEQYF.

The CDR3 sequence: CASKRTGENTEAFF. The DNA of the CDR3 is TGTGCCAGCAAAAGGACAGGGGAAAACACTGAAGCTTTCTTT. The chain has TRBV6-1 and TRBJ1-1; TRBD1 matches 9 bases. The CDR3 length is 14 residues. V dropped 7 bases and J dropped 2; count of bases not matched to a gene: 5. Germline V gene lookup returns CDR1 MNHNS and CDR2 SASEGT.

This clonotype was counted a few times. This chain uses TRBV6-6 with TRBJ1-1; D is ambiguous. The ends were cut back, 6 bases at V and 9 bases at J, with 8 bases in the middle. Germline lookup yields CDR1 MNHNY and CDR2 SVGAGI (reference sequence). This CDR3 has 10 amino acids. The CDR3 DNA reads TGTGCCAGCAGGGGCAGGAAAGCTTTCTTT. Translation gives CASRGRKAFF.

This chain uses TRBV19 with TRBJ2-3, with D perhaps TRBD1 (5 bases). V shed 6 bases and J shed 2 bases, with 12 bases lying between them. The germline CDR1 and CDR2 sequences are LNHDA and SQIVND (reference sequence). The CDR3 length is 14 residues. The CDR3 coding sequence is TGTGCCAGTAGGGAGATAGGGGTCACAGATACGCAGTATTTT. It yields the protein CASREIGVTDTQYF.

This chain links TRBV12-3 or TRBV12-4 with TRBJ2-1; 11 positions match TRBD2. CDR3 length: 16 residues. The V gene end was trimmed by 7 bases and the J gene end by 4 bases; junction bases not matched to a gene: 9. CDR3 sequence reads: CASKPTGTSGYNEQFF. The CDR3 region has the DNA TGTGCCAGCAAACCTACCGGGACTAGCGGATACAATGAGCAGTTCTTC.

This clonotype has more than one count but fewer than ten. A read error is possible here, since a much larger clone lies one base away. This chain uses TRBV29-1 with TRBJ2-7; no definite D call. The germline CDR1 and CDR2 sequences are SQVTM and ANQGSEA. V was cut by 4 bases and J by 4 bases, with 5 bases left in between. CDR3 length: 10 residues. The CDR3 protein is CSVGDYEQYF. CDR3 bases: TGCAGCGTTGGGGATTACGAGCAGTACTTC.

This clonotype came up a few times. The chain combines TRBV7-2 with TRBJ2-3; tentatively, D is TRBD1 (6 bases). V was trimmed by 4 bases and J by 0 bases, leaving 8 bases between them. This CDR3 spans 14 amino acids. Looked up from germline, CDR1 is SGHTA and CDR2 is FQGNSA. The CDR3 loop is CASSSQGSTDTQYF. DNA for the CDR3: TGTGCCAGCAGCTCCCAGGGGAGCACAGATACGCAGTATTTT.

The J gene is TRBJ1-4, the V gene TRBV3-1, with TRBD1 identical over 7 bases. Germline CDR1 is LGHDT and CDR2 is YNNKEL (reference sequence). V gave up 1 base and J gave up 10 bases; unmatched junction bases: 9. CDR3 length: 15 amino acids. The CDR3 reads CASSQVGQGDRKLFF. For the CDR3, the DNA is TGTGCCAGCAGCCAAGTGGGCCAGGGGGACCGAAAACTGTTTTTT.

The chain combines TRBV3-1 with TRBJ2-1, with D perhaps matching TRBD2 (7 bases). Germline-derived CDR1 and CDR2 are LGHDT and YNNKEL (reference sequence). The CDR3 length is 12 residues. V was trimmed by 1 base and J by 15 bases, leaving 13 bases between them. The CDR3 DNA is TGTGCCAGCAGCCAAGGGCGGGGGCGTGTGTTCTTC. As protein: CASSQGRGRVFF.

The genes are TRBV29-1 and TRBJ2-2, with no clear D. Trimming removed 2 bases from V and 3 bases from J, with 7 bases in between. Per germline, CDR1 SQVTM and CDR2 ANQGSEA. The CDR3 consists of 13 residues. The CDR3 sequence: CSVEPPDTGELFF. The CDR3 DNA reads TGCAGCGTTGAACCTCCGGACACCGGGGAGCTGTTTTTT.

This clonotype occurred many times. CDR3 nucleotides: TGTGCCAGCAGACCCGGGACTTCGGGGTACAATGAGCAGTTCTTC. Translation: CASRPGTSGYNEQFF. V is TRBV6-2 or TRBV6-3 and J is TRBJ2-1; weak D call: TRBD2 (6 bases). The CDR3 loop spans 15 amino acids. Trimming took off 6 bases at V and 4 bases at J, with 16 bases between the two ends. The V gene's germline CDR1 is MNHEY and CDR2 SVGEGT.

This clonotype has at least ten counts. The rearrangement links TRBV5-4 to TRBJ1-2; no clear D gene. CDR1 is SGHNT, CDR2 YYREEE, per germline (reference sequence). The V and J ends lost 2 bases and 0 bases respectively, with 8 bases between them. This CDR3 has 14 amino acids. The CDR3 region is CASSFKGSNYGYTF. In DNA form, the CDR3 reads TGTGCCAGCAGCTTTAAGGGATCTAACTATGGCTACACCTTC.

This clonotype appeared many times. The chain has TRBV9 and TRBJ2-1; D unclear. V dropped 0 bases and J dropped 3 bases, with 4 bases sitting between them. Germline CDR1 reads SGDLS; CDR2 reads YYNGEE. This CDR3 spans 13 amino acids. The CDR3 coding sequence is TGTGCCAGCAGCGTAGCTAGCTACAATGAGCAGTTCTTC. It codes for CASSVASYNEQFF.

The V and J genes are TRBV7-9 and TRBJ1-4; D is undetermined. The CDR3 has 15 amino acids. Trimming cost V 0 bases and J 4 bases, with 9 bases left between them. Germline V CDR1 and CDR2: SEHNR, FQNEAQ (reference sequence). Written as DNA, the CDR3 is TGTGCCAGCAGCTTAGCGGGCAATATTAATGAAAAACTGTTTTTT. It translates to CASSLAGNINEKLFF.

This rearrangement joins TRBV7-8 to TRBJ1-4; D uncertain. Germline V gene lookup returns CDR1 SGHVS and CDR2 FQNEAQ. Between the trimmed V and J ends, which lost 3 bases and 8 bases, there was a span of 7 bases. The CDR3 is 12 residues long. CDR3 residues: CASSFNREKLFF. The CDR3 coding sequence is TGTGCCAGCAGCTTTAACAGAGAAAAACTGTTTTTT.

This clonotype was recorded a few times. The J gene is TRBJ2-5, the V gene TRBV4-3; D not resolved. CDR1 LGHNA and CDR2 YSLEER come from the germline V gene. V lost 0 bases, J lost 5 bases, and 7 bases lay in between. The CDR3 runs 13 residues. CDR3 in amino acids: CASSQEGWETQYF. The CDR3, as DNA: TGCGCCAGCAGCCAAGAGGGATGGGAGACCCAGTACTTC.

The gene calls are TRBV19 and TRBJ2-3; a possible D gene is TRBD2 (6 bases). V was trimmed by 8 bases and J by 5 bases, leaving 11 bases between them. This CDR3 region has 12 residues. Germline V lookup: CDR1 LNHDA, CDR2 SQIVND (reference sequence). This CDR3 is CASSAAGDTQYF. The CDR3 region has the DNA TGTGCCAGTTCGGCAGCGGGAGATACGCAGTATTTT.

This clonotype was seen a few times. The rearrangement uses TRBV27 and TRBJ2-5, with D perhaps TRBD1 or TRBD2 (5 bases each). CDR3 length equals 14 residues. V dropped 7 bases and J dropped 5 bases, with 17 bases sitting between them. Germline CDR1 is MNHEY and CDR2 is SMNVEV (reference sequence). The CDR3 coding sequence is TGTGCCAGCACTCCTTTTGGGGGATACGAGACCCAGTACTTC. It encodes CASTPFGGYETQYF.